This is a list of T cell receptor beta chains from one sample in a study of spatial heterogeneity in lung cancer. TCRdb re-derived calls from the 5' RACE reads in MiXCR, one entry per CDR3 protein. The sample yields about 16,000 distinct CDR3 sequences, around 7% seen once. Sequencing was performed on lung tumor tissue, taken at surgery. Every receptor here comes from a female donor with early-stage non-small cell lung cancer. Both conserved end residues are part of each CDR3. D genes are given only for firm matches. Size values are once, few and many counts, or a class for expanded clones, and some rows have none.

many	TRBV4-1	TRBJ1-1	-	TGCGCCAGCAGCCAAGAAAAGAGGGCGGGGCCGGGGGCTGAAGCTTTCTTT	CASSQEKRAGPGAEAFF
many	TRBV25-1	TRBJ1-1	-	TGTGCCAGCAGTGAATTCGGGAGGGTGTCCTGGGACACTGAAGCTTTCTTT	CASSEFGRVSWDTEAFF
many	TRBV6-2/TRBV6-3	TRBJ2-7	-	TGTGCCAGCACCACCGGGGGATACGAGCAGTACTTC	CASTTGGYEQYF
many	TRBV19	TRBJ1-4	TRBD1	TGTGCCAGTAAGAAGGGACAGAACGATGAAAAACTGTTTTTT	CASKKGQNDEKLFF
many	TRBV5-1	TRBJ2-3	TRBD1	TGCGCCAGCAGCTTACAGGGGGGAACAGATACGCAGTATTTT	CASSLQGGTDTQYF
-	TRBV12-3/TRBV12-4	TRBJ1-5	-	TGTGCCAGCAGTCCCGGGGGGGGGAGATATAGCAATCAGCCCCAGCATTTT	CASSPGGGRYSNQPQHF
many	TRBV6-1	TRBJ1-2	-	TGTGCCAGCAGTGAAGATGCTAACTATGGCTACACCTTC	CASSEDANYGYTF
many	TRBV12-3/TRBV12-4	TRBJ2-1	-	TGTGCCAGCAGATTAGACGGGACCAATGAGCAGTTCTTC	CASRLDGTNEQFF
many	TRBV3-1	TRBJ2-1	TRBD2	TGTGCCAGCAGCCGTCAACCGTCGGGGGGGAATGAGCAGTTCTTC	CASSRQPSGGNEQFF
many	TRBV7-2	TRBJ2-3	-	TGTGCCAGCAGTACGGACGCGGGCGATACGCAGTATTTT	CASSTDAGDTQYF
many	TRBV5-1	TRBJ2-5	-	TGCGCCAGCAGCTTTGGGGCAGCACAAGAGACCCAGTACTTC	CASSFGAAQETQYF
-	TRBV12-3/TRBV12-4	TRBJ2-3	TRBD2	TGTGCCAGCAGTCTAGCGGGGGACCCAGATACGCAGTATTTT	CASSLAGDPDTQYF
many	TRBV29-1	TRBJ2-1	-	TGCAGCGTTCTTAAGGCAAACAATGAGCAGTTCTTC	CSVLKANNEQFF
many	TRBV2	TRBJ1-5	-	TGTGCCAGCACCCCGTCGGGCGGAAGCAATCAGCCCCAGCATTTT	CASTPSGGSNQPQHF
many	TRBV10-3	TRBJ1-1	-	TGTGCCATCAGTGAGTCGTGGGGGGGGCCGACTGAAGCTTTCTTT	CAISESWGGPTEAFF
-	TRBV14	TRBJ1-2	-	TGTGCCAGCAGCCAAGATGGCCGGGTAAAGAGATATGGCTACACCTTC	CASSQDGRVKRYGYTF
few	TRBV12-3/TRBV12-4	TRBJ1-4	-	TGTGCCAGCACCGGAGATGCGAATGAAAAACTGTTTTTT	CASTGDANEKLFF
-	TRBV19	TRBJ1-2	-	TGTGCCAGTAGTATAGAAGCGTACTATGGCTACACCTTC	CASSIEAYYGYTF
many	TRBV6-6	TRBJ1-2	TRBD1	TGTGCCAGCAGGGGCCCAGTCCCGGGACAGGGAAACTATGGCTACACCTTC	CASRGPVPGQGNYGYTF
many	TRBV7-8	TRBJ1-4	-	TGTGCCAGCAGCTTATCCCCAAACGCTGCAACTAATGAAAAACTGTTTTTT	CASSLSPNAATNEKLFF
-	TRBV3-1	TRBJ2-1	TRBD2	TGTGCCAGCGGACTAGCGGGGTACTACAATGAGCAGTTCTTC	CASGLAGYYNEQFF
many	TRBV6-5	TRBJ2-2	-	TGTGCCAGCAGCCGTAGTCTCAACACCGGGGAGCTGTTTTTT	CASSRSLNTGELFF
many	TRBV9	TRBJ2-3	TRBD2	TGTGCCAGCAGCGGCGGGACTAGCGGGCTGACAGATACGCAGTATTTT	CASSGGTSGLTDTQYF
medium-sized	TRBV24-1	TRBJ1-1	-	TGTGCCACCAGTGGTGACGGGCTTGAAGCTTTCTTT	CATSGDGLEAFF
many	TRBV3-1	TRBJ2-3	TRBD2	TGTGCCAGCAGCCAAGTTGGTGGCGGGGGGGCGTCAGATACGCAGTATTTT	CASSQVGGGGASDTQYF
-	TRBV6-2/TRBV6-3	TRBJ1-5	-	TGTGCCAGCAGTTCAACAGGGACTAATCAGCCCCAGCATTTT	CASSSTGTNQPQHF
many	TRBV6-2/TRBV6-3	TRBJ2-6	-	TGTGCCAGCACCCCTATAGGGGGGGTATCTGGGGCCAACGTCCTGACTTTC	CASTPIGGVSGANVLTF
many	TRBV25-1	TRBJ2-1	TRBD2	TGTGCCAGCAGTGGGTCTACTAGCGGGGGGGCCTACAATGAGCAGTTCTTC	CASSGSTSGGAYNEQFF
many	TRBV7-2	TRBJ1-2	-	TGTGCCAGCAGCTTAGTGCCGGGGGGCTACACCTTC	CASSLVPGGYTF
many	TRBV7-2	TRBJ2-5	-	TGTGCCAGCAGCTTATGGAATGGCCCCGGTGAGACCCAGTACTTC	CASSLWNGPGETQYF
many	TRBV6-2/TRBV6-3	TRBJ1-2	-	TGTGCCAGCAGTTCACCGGGACTGGACGCCCGCTACACCTTC	CASSSPGLDARYTF
medium-sized	TRBV12-3/TRBV12-4	TRBJ1-2	-	TGTGCCAGCAGTCCCCTCCGGGGTGGCTACACCTTC	CASSPLRGGYTF
few	TRBV12-3/TRBV12-4	TRBJ2-7	TRBD1	TGTGCCAGCAGTGGGACAGGGTACTCCTACGAGCAGTACTTC	CASSGTGYSYEQYF
few	TRBV20-1	TRBJ2-3	-	TGCAGTGCTAGACCCCGTAGGTCGGTTGATACGCAGTATTTT	CSARPRRSVDTQYF
many	TRBV28	TRBJ1-3	-	TGTGCCAGCAGTGGTGATGGAAGGGGAAACACCATATATTTT	CASSGDGRGNTIYF
many	TRBV6-5	TRBJ2-1	-	TGTGCCAGCAGTTATCAGGGCAACAATGAGCAGTTCTTC	CASSYQGNNEQFF
many	TRBV29-1	TRBJ2-3	TRBD2	TGCAGCGTTGAGACGGGGGAGGGTAGCACAGATACGCAGTATTTT	CSVETGEGSTDTQYF
few	TRBV27	TRBJ2-2	TRBD2	TGTGCCAGCAGACCACTAGCGGGGTCGAACACCGGGGAGCTGTTTTTT	CASRPLAGSNTGELFF
many	TRBV12-3/TRBV12-4	TRBJ1-1	TRBD1	TGTGCCAGCAGCCTCGGACAGGGGCCTATGAACACTGAAGCTTTCTTT	CASSLGQGPMNTEAFF
-	TRBV30	TRBJ1-5	-	TGTGCCTGTCAACAAGGGGGGGCTCAGCCCCAGCATTTT	CACQQGGAQPQHF
-	TRBV18	TRBJ2-3	-	TGTGCCAGCTCACCGGTCTTAGACAGACTCACAGATACGCAGTATTTT	CASSPVLDRLTDTQYF
many	TRBV3-1	TRBJ1-2	-	TGTGCCAGCAGCCAAGCCTCAGCTGCGGGGCTTGCTGGCTACACCTTC	CASSQASAAGLAGYTF
many	TRBV24-1	TRBJ2-5	-	TGTGCCACCAGTGATTTGTTCGAGACCCAGTACTTC	CATSDLFETQYF
few	TRBV7-7	TRBJ1-2	-	TGTGCTAGCAGCTTAGCCCACCTGCGGGTAGGCTACACCTTC	CASSLAHLRVGYTF
-	TRBV12-5	TRBJ1-1	-	TGTGCTAGTGGTTTTAATACAGGGTCTTACACTGAAGCTTTCTTT	CASGFNTGSYTEAFF
many	TRBV7-3	TRBJ1-6	-	TGTGCCAGCAGCCCCGCCGCGGGCCATAATTCACCCCTCCACTTT	CASSPAAGHNSPLHF
many	TRBV7-9	TRBJ1-4	-	TGTGCCAGCAGCTTTTTTGCCCTCGGGTCGAGTGAAAAACTGTTTTTT	CASSFFALGSSEKLFF
many	TRBV9	TRBJ1-4	-	TGTGCCAGCAGCCTTTGGCCAGGTGAAAAACTGTTTTTT	CASSLWPGEKLFF